The 24 T cell receptor beta chains listed next were all sequenced from one sample in a study of blood T cells in healthy people across ages. Using a J-beta primer mix together with a sample-barcoded 5' primer, a second PCR was run for roughly 7 to 12 cycles. TCRdb called the 5' RACE reads again in MiXCR, with one record for every CDR3 protein. The sample shows about 800,000 distinct CDR3 sequences, around 50% of them seen only once. The sequenced sample consisted of blood. These receptors originate from a man at least 80 years old in good health.

This sequence joins TRBV30 and TRBJ2-7; D unresolved. Trimming took off 5 bases at V and 0 bases at J, with 8 bases between the two ends. Germline CDR1 is GTSNPN and CDR2 is SVGIG (reference sequence). The CDR3 extends over 12 amino acids. The CDR3 sequence: CAWAPSSYEQYF. CDR3 DNA: TGTGCCTGGGCCCCTAGCTCCTACGAGCAGTACTTC.

The rearrangement joins TRBV20-1 to TRBJ2-5, with 8 bases that match TRBD1. The J call may be mistaken, given a closer DNA end match to TRBJ2-7. This CDR3 spans 16 amino acids. Germline-derived CDR1 and CDR2 are DFQATT and SNEGSKA (reference sequence). The CDR3, as DNA: TGCAGTGCTTCCGGGACAGGATATTTGGCCCGTTACGAGCAGTACTTC. The encoded protein is CSASGTGYLARYEQYF.

This clonotype was detected many times. This CDR3 is CASSSDFVGRASYEQYF. DNA of the CDR3: TGCGCCAGCAGCTCGGACTTTGTCGGGAGGGCCTCCTACGAGCAGTACTTC. This chain uses TRBV5-1 with TRBJ2-7, with 8 positions matching TRBD2. With V trimmed by 3 bases and J by 0 bases, 11 bases remained unmatched. The CDR3 totals 17 residues. Germline assignment: CDR1 SGHRS and CDR2 YFSETQ.

This chain joins TRBV28 and TRBJ2-7; 7 bases map to TRBD1. With V trimmed by 6 bases and J by 1 base, 6 bases remained unmatched. CDR1 and CDR2 from the germline V gene are MDHEN and SYDVKM. The CDR3 covers 14 residues. The CDR3 DNA reads as TGTGCCAGCAGACTGACAGGGCATTCCTACGAGCAGTACTTC. It specifies CASRLTGHSYEQYF.

This chain joins TRBV7-2 and TRBJ2-7, with TRBD1 matching over 7 bases. V was clipped by 2 bases and J by 6 bases; unmatched bases: 10. The CDR3 is made up of 15 amino acids. Per the germline V gene, CDR1 is SGHTA and CDR2 is FQGNSA. CDR3 sequence reads: CASSLPPASGGEQYF. In DNA form, the CDR3 reads TGTGCCAGCAGCTTACCCCCGGCCTCAGGGGGCGAGCAGTACTTC.

This chain links TRBV20-1 with TRBJ2-7; D is ambiguous. Looked up from germline, CDR1 is DFQATT and CDR2 is SNEGSKA (reference sequence). Deletions cut 1 base from V and 7 bases from J, with 14 bases between. The CDR3 loop spans 13 amino acids. For the CDR3, the DNA is TGCAGTGCTAGAGGTTACTCTCAAAATGAGCAGTACTTC. This encodes CSARGYSQNEQYF.

The rearrangement uses TRBV20-1 and TRBJ2-3; D is undetermined. The germline V gene has CDR1 DFQATT and CDR2 SNEGSKA (reference sequence). The V end was cut by 1 base, the J end by 6 bases, with 8 bases between. This CDR3 region has 12 residues. In DNA, the CDR3 is TGCAGTGCTAGAGGGCTGCCCGATACGCAGTATTTT. Amino acids: CSARGLPDTQYF.

The chain combines TRBV12-3 or TRBV12-4 with TRBJ1-2; D might be TRBD1 (5 bases). The CDR3 length is 13 residues. The ends were cut back, 5 bases at V and 6 bases at J, with 13 bases in the middle. CDR3 region: CASSLGPPDGYTF. The CDR3 nucleotides read TGTGCCAGCAGTCTGGGACCCCCAGATGGCTACACCTTC.

This clonotype was counted only a few times. The J gene is TRBJ1-2, the V gene TRBV20-1; D call uncertain. V gave up 2 bases and J gave up 4 bases, with 11 bases separating them. Germline V lookup: CDR1 DFQATT, CDR2 SNEGSKA (reference sequence). The CDR3 sequence is 13 residues long. This CDR3 is CSARTGTLYGYTF. In DNA form, the CDR3 reads TGCAGTGCTAGAACTGGAACACTCTATGGCTACACCTTC.

The chain employs TRBV24-1 and TRBJ2-4, with 8 nucleotides matching TRBD1. The CDR3 is 16 residues long. CDR1 KGHDR and CDR2 SFDVKD come from the germline V gene. With V trimmed by 3 bases and J by 8 bases, 11 bases remained unmatched. The CDR3 loop is CATSDPVGGQGDIQYF. In DNA, the CDR3 is TGTGCCACCAGTGATCCGGTGGGAGGACAGGGCGACATTCAGTACTTC.

This chain uses TRBV30 with TRBJ1-5; no firm D call. Germline V gene data show CDR1 as GTSNPN and CDR2 as SVGIG (reference sequence). V was clipped by 2 bases and J by 0 bases, with 5 bases between them. The CDR3 runs to 13 residues. As DNA, the CDR3 is TGTGCCTGGAGTTATAATAGCAATCAGCCCCAGCATTTT. Its protein is CAWSYNSNQPQHF.

Here the CDR3 reads CSVASSGYNEQFF. DNA for the CDR3: TGCAGCGTTGCTAGCTCGGGATACAATGAGCAGTTCTTC. The chain combines TRBV29-1 with TRBJ2-1; weak D call: TRBD2 (5 bases). This CDR3 contains 13 residues. The V end was cut by 4 bases, the J end by 4 bases, with 11 bases between. Germline loops: CDR1 SQVTM, CDR2 ANQGSEA.

The V gene is TRBV5-1, the J gene TRBJ2-4, with 10 bases that match TRBD2. This CDR3 is 16 amino acids long. The junction had 8 bases not matched to a gene; V was cut back by 8 bases and J by 0 bases. Germline V CDR1 and CDR2: SGHRS, YFSETQ. CDR3 in amino acids: CARDSGRTGAKNIQYF. The CDR3 DNA reads TGCGCCAGAGATAGCGGGAGGACAGGAGCCAAAAACATTCAGTACTTC.

This clonotype was seen a handful of times. V gene TRBV11-2 combines with J gene TRBJ2-2, with 7 bases matching TRBD2. CDR1 SGHAT and CDR2 FQNNGV come from the germline V gene. The CDR3 has 17 residues. V dropped 7 bases and J dropped 6; count of bases not matched to a gene: 17. In DNA form, the CDR3 reads TGTGCCAGCACCCCCATTTTTATAGCGGGTGTGGCCGGGGAGCTGTTTTTT. Protein sequence: CASTPIFIAGVAGELFF.

This clonotype was seen only a few times. This chain links TRBV27 with TRBJ2-4; the match to TRBD2 covers 8 bases. Germline CDR1 reads MNHEY; CDR2 reads SMNVEV (reference sequence). CDR3 length equals 16 residues. V was pared by 4 bases and J by 5 bases, with 10 bases of the junction left unmatched. The CDR3 coding sequence is TGTGCCAGCAGTTCCGGAGGACTAGCCGTCCAAAACATTCAGTACTTC. Amino acids: CASSSGGLAVQNIQYF.

There are a few counts of this clonotype. The V gene is TRBV6-6, the J gene TRBJ2-5; D is uncertain. The V end was cut by 5 bases, the J end by 1 base, with 8 bases between. Germline CDR1 and CDR2: MNHNY and SVGAGI (reference sequence). This CDR3 spans 13 amino acids. The DNA for the CDR3 is TGTGCCAGCAGTCGGCAGACCCAAGAGACCCAGTACTTC. It encodes CASSRQTQETQYF.

V and J are TRBV6-6 and TRBJ2-5, with D possibly matching TRBD2 (6 bases). The CDR3 length is 16 residues. Germline CDR1 MNHNY, CDR2 SVGAGI (reference sequence). Deletions cut 5 bases from V and 5 bases from J, with 21 bases between. CDR3 DNA sequence: TGTGCCAGCAGTCGGATATCTGGGCAGGGAGGCGAGACCCAGTACTTC. Its protein product is CASSRISGQGGETQYF.

The rearrangement uses TRBV7-9 and TRBJ2-1, with D perhaps TRBD1 (6 bases). V was clipped by 3 bases and J by 8 bases, with 11 bases between them. Germline CDR1 is SEHNR and CDR2 is FQNEAQ (reference sequence). The CDR3 length is 13 residues. The CDR3 nucleotides are TGTGCCAGCAGCTTTGGGGGCCAGGATGAGCAGTTCTTC. Its protein is CASSFGGQDEQFF.

The V and J genes are TRBV4-3 and TRBJ2-2; TRBD2 matches 11 bases. Trimming cost V 3 bases and J 5 bases; bases outside gene matches: 11. The CDR3 sequence is 18 residues long. Germline V gives CDR1 LGHNA, CDR2 YSLEER. CDR3 region: CASSQSLTSGSETGELFF. The CDR3, as DNA: TGCGCCAGCAGCCAGTCATTAACTAGCGGGAGTGAGACCGGGGAGCTGTTTTTT.

This clonotype has a handful of counts. V usage is TRBV28 and J usage is TRBJ2-1; TRBD1 agrees at 9 bases. The V gene end was trimmed by 6 bases and the J gene end by 0 bases; junction bases not matched to a gene: 6. The CDR3 is made up of 16 amino acids. The germline CDR1 and CDR2 sequences are MDHEN and SYDVKM. CDR3 nucleotide sequence: TGTGCCAGCAGCAGACGGGGACAGGGCTCCTACAATGAGCAGTTCTTC. Its protein is CASSRRGQGSYNEQFF.

In this sample, this clonotype turned up a few times. This CDR3 is CASSLLSGSSYEQYF. In DNA form, the CDR3 reads TGTGCCAGCAGTTTATTAAGTGGGAGCTCCTACGAGCAGTACTTC. The rearrangement links TRBV28 to TRBJ2-7, with a weak D call TRBD2 (5 bases). The CDR3 contains 15 residues. V was trimmed by 1 base and J by 0 bases, leaving 10 bases between them. Germline CDR1 and CDR2: MDHEN and SYDVKM.

The chain links TRBV5-6 to TRBJ2-3; 9 bases are shared with TRBD2. CDR3 length equals 17 residues. V shed 4 bases, J shed 5 bases, and the junction held 14 bases outside the gene matches. CDR1 and CDR2 from the germline V gene are SGHDT and YYEEEE. The CDR3 here is CASSTLSGRRGGDTQYF. The CDR3 DNA sequence: TGTGCCAGCAGCACCTTAAGCGGGAGGCGAGGAGGAGATACGCAGTATTTT.

As concerns this clonotype: A much larger clone lies a single base off, so this may be a read error. V gene TRBV29-1 combines with J gene TRBJ2-3; D call uncertain. Germline CDR1 and CDR2: SQVTM and ANQGSEA. V lost 2 bases and J lost 0, with 9 bases in between. The length of the CDR3 is 14 residues. The CDR3 DNA sequence: TGCAGCGTTGAACCGGCCAGGAGCACAGATACGCAGTATTTT. Translation: CSVEPARSTDTQYF.

This clonotype appeared many times. V is TRBV20-1 and J is TRBJ2-1; 14 nucleotides line up with TRBD2. The CDR3 consists of 14 residues. Trimming at V came to 6 bases and at J to 7 bases, leaving 5 bases not matched to a gene. Germline V gene sequence: CDR1 DFQATT, CDR2 SNEGSKA (reference sequence). The CDR3 spells CSAEGTSGRNEQFF. The CDR3 nucleotides read TGCAGTGCGGAGGGGACTAGCGGGAGAAATGAGCAGTTCTTC.